This TCR beta chain was retrieved from a study of vaccination and CD4 T cells after COVID-19. Whole-study context: There were six male and four female convalescents, and two of them were Hispanic. Participants received two doses of either BNT162b2 or mRNA-1273 vaccine. A median of around 70 days (range 14 to 241) separated dose two from the taking of post-vaccine samples.

Trimming stripped 4 bases from V and 5 bases from J, with 9 bases between. Germline V CDR1 and CDR2: SGHDT, YYEEEE. The CDR3 contains 12 residues. This sample's time point: late sampling 161 to 241 days after vaccination in a few convalescent patients. Noted treatment: roughly 10-day PBMC culture with coronavirus spike peptide pools or control peptides (ViraFEST assay). Via ViraFEST, peptide pools expanded antigen-specific T cells before TCR sequencing. Worth noting for this clonotype: Its antigen is not identified.

Researchers used the Oncomine TCR Beta short-read assay to sequence DNA from cultured CD4+ T cells. In TCRdb, the PCR reads were re-called with MiXCR into one record per CDR3 protein. The repertoire includes roughly 20,000 distinct CDR3 sequences, 46% of them detected once, and around an eighth sits in the top ten. The origin of this receptor is a human donor who had recovered from COVID-19. V is TRBV5-6 and J is TRBJ1-2; D ambiguous. The source was CD4+ T cells from blood, cultured in vitro, collected about 7 months after SARS-CoV-2 vaccination. The CDR3 is CASSRGLYGYTF. The CDR3 DNA reads TGTGCCAGCAGCCGAGGATTATATGGCTACACCTTC.